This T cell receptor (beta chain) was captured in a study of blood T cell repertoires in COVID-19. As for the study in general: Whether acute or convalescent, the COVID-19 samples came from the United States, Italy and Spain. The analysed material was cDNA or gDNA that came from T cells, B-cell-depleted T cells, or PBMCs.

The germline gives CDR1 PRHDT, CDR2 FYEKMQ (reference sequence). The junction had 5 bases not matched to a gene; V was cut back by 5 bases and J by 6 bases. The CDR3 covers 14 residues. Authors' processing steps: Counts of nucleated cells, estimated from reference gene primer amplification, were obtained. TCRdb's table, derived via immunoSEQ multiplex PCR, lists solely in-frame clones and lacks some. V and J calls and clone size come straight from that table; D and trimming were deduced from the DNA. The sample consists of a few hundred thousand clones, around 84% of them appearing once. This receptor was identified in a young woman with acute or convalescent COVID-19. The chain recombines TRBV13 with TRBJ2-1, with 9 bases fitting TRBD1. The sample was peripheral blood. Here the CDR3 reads CASSPQGQGNEQFF. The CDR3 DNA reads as TGTGCCAGCAGCCCACAGGGACAGGGCAATGAGCAGTTCTTC.